This entry is about one T cell receptor beta chain. This clone has more than one count but fewer than ten. The clone's antigen remains unknown. Base qualities are missing; no much larger clone stands one base away. The data are from a study of technical replicates of blood from several donors (dated by TCRdb to between 2016 and 2019). Libraries were made using the immunoSEQ multiplex PCR assay. Held by TCRdb, this immuneACCESS table contains in-frame sequences only and omits some clones. Under half of the omission traces to an unresolved V gene where checked; the cause of the rest is unknown. For this sample the table gives some 60,000 clones, of which about 95% were detected only once. The leading ten clones occupy about 3% of the sample. Spanning cysteine to phenylalanine, the CDR3 consists of 15 amino acids. Only the CDR3 region is kept as DNA, spanning 45 bases read in frame from base 1. Looking up the germline V gene yields CDR1 MNHNS and CDR2 SASEGT. Trimmed from V: 5 bases; trimmed from J: 7 bases; junction bases lacking a gene match: 7.

Sequencing was performed on PBMCs. The V and J segments used are TRBV6-1 and TRBJ1-6; 8 junctional bases match TRBD1. The receptor comes from a human donor in good health. Some clones in this sample may be carry-over from other donors' samples. The CDR3 region has the sequence CASSFTGGGNSPLHF. The bases are TGTGCCAGCAGTTTTACAGGGGGTGGGAATTCACCCCTCCACTTT.